The present TCR beta chain was sequenced within a study of blood T cell repertoires in COVID-19. About the study: The cDNA or gDNA used as material had been derived from T cells, B-cell-depleted T cells, or PBMCs.

CDR1 and CDR2 from the germline V gene are LGHNA and YSLEER. Germline trimming cut 3 bases from V and 4 bases from J; bases unmatched to any gene: 13. This CDR3 is built from 17 residues. The data were produced by immunoSEQ multiplex PCR, yet TCRdb's version contains in-frame clones alone and is incomplete. The data contain more than 300,000 clones, about 89% of them singletons. Seattle participants joined during active infection and were tracked over time. The rearrangement joins TRBV4-3 to TRBJ1-2, with 8 bases fitting TRBD1. This TCR was sampled from a woman under 40 with COVID-19, enrolled during active disease. Material: peripheral blood. The CDR3 DNA sequence: TGCGCCAGCAGCCAGGGTAACTCTGGACAGGGCTTCTATGGCTACACCTTC. The encoded protein is CASSQGNSGQGFYGYTF.